The rows below give T cell receptor beta chains drawn from one sample of a study of response to subunit inactivated influenza vaccine. TCRdb fed the RT-PCR reads into MiXCR, producing one record per CDR3 protein. The sample shows 290,000 or so distinct CDR3 sequences, approximately 21% of them seen only once. The material was PBMCs from blood, obtained roughly 20 months after vaccination. The receptors were sampled from a man between 45 and 75 years old who received an inactivated influenza vaccine. The CDR3 runs from the conserved cysteine through the conserved F or W. The D gene is left open where the match is weak. For some rows the clone size is stated as once, few or many, or as a class when expanded; others skip it.

TRBD2	NA	TRBV11-2	TRBJ2-3	TGTGCCAGCAGCTTTAGCGGGGGGCTTACAGATACGCAGTATTTT	CASSFSGGLTDTQYF
NA	few	TRBV21-1	TRBJ2-4	TGTGCCAGCAGCAAAGAGGACCCGCCATCCCCTCGCACCAAAAACATTCAGTACTTC	CASSKEDPPSPRTKNIQYF
NA	many	TRBV12-3/TRBV12-4	TRBJ1-5	TGTGCCAGCAGCCCCTTGGCAGTCAATCAGCCCCAGCATTTT	CASSPLAVNQPQHF
NA	NA	TRBV29-1	TRBJ1-2	TGCAGCGTTGAACGTGGTGTCGGCTACACCTTC	CSVERGVGYTF
TRBD2	few	TRBV12-3/TRBV12-4	TRBJ2-5	TGTGCCAGCAGCTCAACCCGGGGGGGGGCCCAGGACCAGTACTTC	CASSSTRGGAQDQYF
TRBD1	few	TRBV29-1	TRBJ1-2	TGCAGCGTTGCAGGGGGCACTAACTATGGCTACACCTTC	CSVAGGTNYGYTF
NA	few	TRBV7-2	TRBJ2-3	TGTGCCAGCAGCTTAGTAAGAGGGGTGGCAGATACGCAGTATTTT	CASSLVRGVADTQYF
NA	NA	TRBV6-1	TRBJ1-4	TGTGCCAGCGGAAGAGAAAAACTGTTTTTT	CASGREKLFF
TRBD1	few	TRBV10-3	TRBJ1-1	TGTGCCATCAGAGGGGACAGGGGGAACACTGAAGCTTTCTTT	CAIRGDRGNTEAFF
NA	many	TRBV6-2/TRBV6-3	TRBJ1-1	TGTGCCAGCAGTTACGCGAGGGCACCCCCTGAAGCTTTCTTT	CASSYARAPPEAFF
TRBD2	NA	TRBV5-1	TRBJ2-1	TGCGCCAGCAGCTCCGGACTAGCGGGAGGGACGAATGAGCAGTTCTTC	CASSSGLAGGTNEQFF
TRBD1	NA	TRBV20-1	TRBJ1-5	TGCAGTGCTAGAGGCGCAGCCCCGGGACAGAGTAATCAGCCCCAGCATTTT	CSARGAAPGQSNQPQHF
NA	NA	TRBV20-1	TRBJ1-1	TGCAGTGCTAGAGAACCGCTATTTGGAGAGCACACTGAAGCTTTCTTT	CSAREPLFGEHTEAFF
TRBD2	NA	TRBV6-1	TRBJ2-7	TGTGCCAGCAGTAATAGCGGGGGCTCCTACGAGCAGTACTTC	CASSNSGGSYEQYF
TRBD1	few	TRBV7-9	TRBJ2-2	TGTGCCAGCAGCCCGGGACAGGACACCGGGGAGCTGTTTTTT	CASSPGQDTGELFF
NA	few	TRBV4-1	TRBJ2-4	TGCGCCAGCAGCCAGCCAACCCAGGCCAAAAACATTCAGTACTTC	CASSQPTQAKNIQYF
NA	few	TRBV14	TRBJ1-2	TGTGCCAGCAGCCAAGGGCAGGGATTCATCTATGGCTACACCTTC	CASSQGQGFIYGYTF
NA	NA	TRBV28	TRBJ2-2	TGTGCCAGCAGTTTGCGGCACAACACCGGGGAGCTGTTTTTT	CASSLRHNTGELFF
NA	NA	TRBV30	TRBJ2-3	TGTGCCTGGAGTGTAGCTCTGGGCACAGATACGCAGTATTTT	CAWSVALGTDTQYF
TRBD1	few	TRBV6-1	TRBJ2-7	TGTGCCAGCAGTACATCCTCCGGGACAGGGAATTACGAGCAGTACTTC	CASSTSSGTGNYEQYF
TRBD1	NA	TRBV5-1	TRBJ1-4	TGCGCCAGCAGCCCGGACAGGGCTGATGAAAAACTGTTTTTT	CASSPDRADEKLFF
TRBD2	NA	TRBV18	TRBJ2-7	TGTGCCAGCTCACCACCGTCGAGCGGGAGGGCCAACGAGCAGTACTTC	CASSPPSSGRANEQYF
NA	NA	TRBV28	TRBJ2-1	TGTGCCAGCAGTCCTCCATCCAGGAAAAACAATGAGCAGTTCTTC	CASSPPSRKNNEQFF
NA	few	TRBV6-5	TRBJ1-5	TGTGCCAGCAGTTACTCGTGGGGGGAGTTACGGCCCCAGCATTTT	CASSYSWGELRPQHF
NA	NA	TRBV6-5	TRBJ2-3	TGTGCCAGCAGTTACAGGGCCACAGATACGCAGTATTTT	CASSYRATDTQYF
NA	few	TRBV7-2	TRBJ1-2	TGTGCCAGCAGCTCCGCGTCTCCCTATGGCTACACCTTC	CASSSASPYGYTF
NA	many	TRBV30	TRBJ1-2	TGTGCCTGGATAGGCTATGGCTACACCTTC	CAWIGYGYTF